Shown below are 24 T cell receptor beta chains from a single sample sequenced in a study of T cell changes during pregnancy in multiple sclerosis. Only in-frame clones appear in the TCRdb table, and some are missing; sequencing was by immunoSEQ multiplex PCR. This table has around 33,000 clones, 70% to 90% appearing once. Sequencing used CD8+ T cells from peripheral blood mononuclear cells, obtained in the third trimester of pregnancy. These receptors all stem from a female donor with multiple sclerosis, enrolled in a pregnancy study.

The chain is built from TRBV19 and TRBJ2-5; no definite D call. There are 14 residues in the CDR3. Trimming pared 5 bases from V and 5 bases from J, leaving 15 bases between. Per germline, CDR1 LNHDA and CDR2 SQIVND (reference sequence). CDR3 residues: CASSPEYPPETQYF. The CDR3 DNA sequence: TGTGCCAGTAGTCCCGAGTACCCCCCTGAGACCCAGTACTTC.

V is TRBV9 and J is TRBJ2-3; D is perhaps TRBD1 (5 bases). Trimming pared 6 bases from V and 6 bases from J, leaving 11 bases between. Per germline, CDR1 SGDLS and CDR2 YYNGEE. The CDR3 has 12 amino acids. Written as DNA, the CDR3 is TGTGCCAGCAAGGGGTATAGCGATACGCAGTATTTT. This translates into CASKGYSDTQYF.

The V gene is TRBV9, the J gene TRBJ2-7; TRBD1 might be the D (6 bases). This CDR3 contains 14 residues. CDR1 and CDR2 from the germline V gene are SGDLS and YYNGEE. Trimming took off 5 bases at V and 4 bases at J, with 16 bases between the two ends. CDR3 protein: CASSDPGTPYEQYF. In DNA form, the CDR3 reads TGTGCCAGCAGTGACCCCGGGACACCTTACGAGCAGTACTTC.

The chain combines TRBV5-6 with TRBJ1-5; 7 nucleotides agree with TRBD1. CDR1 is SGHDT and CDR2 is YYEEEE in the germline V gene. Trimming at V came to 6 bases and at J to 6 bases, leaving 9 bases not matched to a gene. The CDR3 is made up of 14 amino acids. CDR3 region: CASTDRDGVQPQHF. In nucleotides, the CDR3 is TGTGCCAGCACCGACAGGGATGGGGTTCAGCCCCAGCATTTT.

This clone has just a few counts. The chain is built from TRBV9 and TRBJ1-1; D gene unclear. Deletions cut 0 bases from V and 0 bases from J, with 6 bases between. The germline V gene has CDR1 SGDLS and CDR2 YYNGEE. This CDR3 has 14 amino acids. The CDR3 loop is CASSVAEVNTEAFF. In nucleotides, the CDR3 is TGTGCCAGCAGCGTAGCAGAAGTGAACACTGAAGCTTTCTTT.

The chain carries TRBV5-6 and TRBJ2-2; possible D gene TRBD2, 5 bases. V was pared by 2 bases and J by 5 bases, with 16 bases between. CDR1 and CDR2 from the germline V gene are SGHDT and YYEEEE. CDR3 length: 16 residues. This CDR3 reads CASSFGGPLKTGELFF. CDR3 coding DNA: TGTGCCAGCAGCTTTGGCGGGCCCCTAAAAACCGGGGAGCTGTTTTTT.

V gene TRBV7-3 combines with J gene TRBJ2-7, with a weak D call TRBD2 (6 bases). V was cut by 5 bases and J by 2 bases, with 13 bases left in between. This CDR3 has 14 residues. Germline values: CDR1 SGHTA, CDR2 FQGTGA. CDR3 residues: CASSPTGAPYEQYF. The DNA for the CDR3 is TGTGCCAGCAGCCCTACGGGAGCGCCCTACGAGCAGTACTTC.

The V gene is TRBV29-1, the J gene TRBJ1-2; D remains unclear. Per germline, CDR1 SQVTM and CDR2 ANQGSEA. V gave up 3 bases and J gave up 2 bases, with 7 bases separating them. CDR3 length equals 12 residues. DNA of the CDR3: TGCAGCGTTGAGAGTCAAAACTATGGCTACACCTTC. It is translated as CSVESQNYGYTF.

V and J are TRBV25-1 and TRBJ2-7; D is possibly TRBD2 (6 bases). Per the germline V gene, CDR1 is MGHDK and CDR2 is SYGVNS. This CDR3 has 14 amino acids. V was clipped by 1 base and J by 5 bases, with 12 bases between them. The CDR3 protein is CASSEFGGTHEQYF. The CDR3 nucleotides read TGTGCCAGCAGTGAATTTGGGGGGACCCACGAGCAGTACTTC.

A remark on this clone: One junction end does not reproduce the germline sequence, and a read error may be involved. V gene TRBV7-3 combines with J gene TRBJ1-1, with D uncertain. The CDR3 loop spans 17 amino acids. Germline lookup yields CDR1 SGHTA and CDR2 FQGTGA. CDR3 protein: CASSLTRALVGDTEAFF. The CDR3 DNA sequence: TGTGCCAGCAGCCTAACGAGGGCGCTCGTTGGTGACACTGAAGCTTTCTTT.

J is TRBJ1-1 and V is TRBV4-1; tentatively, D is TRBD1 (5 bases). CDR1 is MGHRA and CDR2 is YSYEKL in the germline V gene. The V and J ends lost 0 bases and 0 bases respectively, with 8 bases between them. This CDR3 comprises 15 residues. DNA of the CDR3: TGCGCCAGCAGCCAAGACAGGGCCATGAACACTGAAGCTTTCTTT. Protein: CASSQDRAMNTEAFF.

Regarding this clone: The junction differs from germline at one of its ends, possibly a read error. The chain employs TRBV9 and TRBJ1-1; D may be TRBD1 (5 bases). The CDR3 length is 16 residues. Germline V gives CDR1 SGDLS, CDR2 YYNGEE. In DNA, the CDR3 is TGTGCCAGCAGCCCTCCCGGAGGGGCTCTGAAGACTGAAGCTTTCTTT. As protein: CASSPPGGALKTEAFF. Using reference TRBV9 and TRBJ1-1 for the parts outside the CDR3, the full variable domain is DSGVTQTPKHLITATGQRVTLRCSPRSGDLSVYWYQQSLDQGLQFLIQYYNGEERAKGNILERFSAQQFPDLHSELNLSSLELGDSALYFCASSPPGGALKTEAFFGQGTRLTVV.

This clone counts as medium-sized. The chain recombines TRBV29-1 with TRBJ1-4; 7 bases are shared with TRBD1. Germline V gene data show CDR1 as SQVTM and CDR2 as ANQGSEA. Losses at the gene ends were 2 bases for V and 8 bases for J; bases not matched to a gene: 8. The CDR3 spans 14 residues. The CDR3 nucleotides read TGCAGCGTTGAACGACAGGGAGTCCAAGAAAAACTGTTTTTT. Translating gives CSVERQGVQEKLFF.

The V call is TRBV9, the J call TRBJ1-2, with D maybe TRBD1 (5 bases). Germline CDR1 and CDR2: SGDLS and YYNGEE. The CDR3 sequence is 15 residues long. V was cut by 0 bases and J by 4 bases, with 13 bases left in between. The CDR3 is CASSVASTEIYGYTF. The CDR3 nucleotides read TGTGCCAGCAGCGTAGCCTCGACAGAAATCTATGGCTACACCTTC.

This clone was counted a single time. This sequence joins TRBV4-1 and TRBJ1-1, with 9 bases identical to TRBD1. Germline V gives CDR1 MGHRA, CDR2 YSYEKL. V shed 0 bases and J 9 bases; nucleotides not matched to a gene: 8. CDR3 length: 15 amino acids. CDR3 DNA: TGCGCCAGCAGCCAAGATCCGGGACAGGGTCCACAAGCTTTCTTT. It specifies CASSQDPGQGPQAFF.

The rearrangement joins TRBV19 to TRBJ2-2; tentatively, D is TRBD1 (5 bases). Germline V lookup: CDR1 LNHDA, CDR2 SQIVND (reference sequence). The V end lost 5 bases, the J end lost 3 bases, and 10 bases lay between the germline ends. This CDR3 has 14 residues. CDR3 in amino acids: CASSSAGYTGELFF. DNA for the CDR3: TGTGCCAGTAGTTCGGCAGGGTACACCGGGGAGCTGTTTTTT.

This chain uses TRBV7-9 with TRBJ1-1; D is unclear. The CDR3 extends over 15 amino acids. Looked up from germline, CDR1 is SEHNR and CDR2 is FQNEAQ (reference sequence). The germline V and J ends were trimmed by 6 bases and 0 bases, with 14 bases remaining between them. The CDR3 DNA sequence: TGTGCCAGCAGAAAAGAGGGAGGATTGAACACTGAAGCTTTCTTT. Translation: CASRKEGGLNTEAFF.

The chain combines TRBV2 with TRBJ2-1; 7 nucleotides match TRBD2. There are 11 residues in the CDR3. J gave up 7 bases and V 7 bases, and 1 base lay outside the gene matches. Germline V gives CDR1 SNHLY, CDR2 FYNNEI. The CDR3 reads CASIGGNEQFF. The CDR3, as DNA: TGTGCCAGCATCGGGGGGAATGAGCAGTTCTTC.

The CDR3 bases are TGTGCCAGCAGCCCAGACTGGGGCCCAACTGAAGCTTTCTTT. It codes for CASSPDWGPTEAFF. The genes are TRBV11-2 and TRBJ1-1; D might be TRBD1 (5 bases). Germline CDR1 is SGHAT and CDR2 is FQNNGV. V shed 5 bases and J shed 5 bases, with 15 bases lying between them. This CDR3 is 14 amino acids long.

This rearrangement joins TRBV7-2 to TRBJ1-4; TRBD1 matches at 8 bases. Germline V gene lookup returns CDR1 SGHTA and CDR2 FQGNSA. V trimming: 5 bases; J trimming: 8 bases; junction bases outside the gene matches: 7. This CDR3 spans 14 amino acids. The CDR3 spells CASSADRGHEKLFF. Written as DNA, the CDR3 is TGTGCCAGCAGCGCTGACAGGGGACACGAAAAACTGTTTTTT.

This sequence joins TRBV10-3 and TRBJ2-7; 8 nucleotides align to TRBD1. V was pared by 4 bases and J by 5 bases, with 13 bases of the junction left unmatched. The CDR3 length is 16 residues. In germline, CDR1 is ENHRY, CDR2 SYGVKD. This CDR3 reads CAISVEQGARRHEQYF. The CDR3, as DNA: TGTGCCATCAGTGTCGAGCAGGGGGCGAGGAGGCACGAGCAGTACTTC.

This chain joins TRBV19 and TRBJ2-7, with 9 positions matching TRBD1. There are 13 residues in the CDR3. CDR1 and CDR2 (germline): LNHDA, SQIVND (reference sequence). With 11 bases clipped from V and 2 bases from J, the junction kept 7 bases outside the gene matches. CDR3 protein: CACRGTGTYEQYF. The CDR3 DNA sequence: TGTGCCTGCCGGGGGACAGGGACCTACGAGCAGTACTTC.

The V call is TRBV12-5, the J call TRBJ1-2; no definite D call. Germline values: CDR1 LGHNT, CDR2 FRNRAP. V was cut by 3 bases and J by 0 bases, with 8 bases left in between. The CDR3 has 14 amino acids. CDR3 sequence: CASGLAAANYGYTF. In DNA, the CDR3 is TGTGCTAGTGGTTTAGCGGCCGCTAACTATGGCTACACCTTC. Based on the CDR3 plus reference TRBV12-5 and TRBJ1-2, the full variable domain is DARVTQTPRHKVTEMGQEVTMRCQPILGHNTVFWYRQTMMQGLELLAYFRNRAPLDDSGMPKDRFSAEMPDATLATLKIQPSEPRDSAVYFCASGLAAANYGYTFGSGTRLTVV.

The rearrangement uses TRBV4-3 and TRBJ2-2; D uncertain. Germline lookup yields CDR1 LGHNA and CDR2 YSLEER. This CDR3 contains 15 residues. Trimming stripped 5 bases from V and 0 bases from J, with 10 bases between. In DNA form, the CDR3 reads TGCGCCAGCAGCTTCAGTGCCTCGAACACCGGGGAGCTGTTTTTT. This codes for CASSFSASNTGELFF.